A single sample gave rise to the 21 T cell receptor beta chains below, sequenced in a study of beta chain features in type 1 diabetes. Study results and limitations: Type 1 diabetes patients had TCRB CDR3s that were shorter (moderately but significantly so) in all four CD4+ subsets.

No antigen has been identified for these receptors. Sequencing targeted expressed TCRB transcripts, as all isolated RNA had been reverse transcribed. Sequencing was performed with immunoSEQ multiplex PCR; in TCRdb, only in-frame clones are kept and a portion is missing. The repertoire consists of around 260,000 clones, with about a fifth occurring once and the leading ten covering approximately 0.029%. Sequencing was performed on naive CD4+ T cells from blood. The receptors were sampled from a woman in her 40s with type 1 diabetes.

This clone was observed a few times. J is TRBJ2-7 and V is TRBV5-1; TRBD2 agrees at 11 bases. V lost 4 bases and J lost 3; bases outside the gene matches: 6. CDR3 size: 15 residues. Germline V gene sequence: CDR1 SGHRS, CDR2 YFSETQ. The CDR3 DNA is TGCGCCAGCAGCGTCCCCGGGACTAGCGGCTACGAGCAGTACTTC. This sequence encodes CASSVPGTSGYEQYF.

The chain links TRBV9 to TRBJ2-1, with 9 nucleotides matching TRBD1. This CDR3 is 15 amino acids long. The V and J ends lost 4 bases and 3 bases, in that order; junction bases with no gene match: 5. Germline CDR1 is SGDLS and CDR2 is YYNGEE. DNA of the CDR3: TGTGCCAGCAGCAGTACAGGGGGCGTCTACAATGAGCAGTTCTTC. Encoded protein: CASSSTGGVYNEQFF. Filled out from reference TRBV9 and TRBJ2-1, the complete variable domain reads DSGVTQTPKHLITATGQRVTLRCSPRSGDLSVYWYQQSLDQGLQFLIQYYNGEERAKGNILERFSAQQFPDLHSELNLSSLELGDSALYFCASSSTGGVYNEQFFGPGTRLTVL.

A few counts support this clone. The chain combines TRBV29-1 with TRBJ2-1; D may be TRBD1 (5 bases). V was clipped by 1 base and J by 10 bases, with 17 bases between them. This CDR3 contains 14 residues. CDR1 is SQVTM and CDR2 is ANQGSEA in the germline V gene. The CDR3 protein is CSVEARLSRTEQFF. The DNA of the CDR3 is TGCAGCGTTGAAGCAAGGCTCAGCCGGACAGAGCAGTTCTTC.

This clone was recorded a few times. The chain employs TRBV10-3 and TRBJ2-7, with 9 nucleotides matching TRBD2. Germline assignment: CDR1 ENHRY and CDR2 SYGVKD. This CDR3 comprises 17 residues. The trim removed 2 bases at V and 6 bases at J, leaving 14 bases unmatched. The CDR3 loop is CAISEGASGTVVVEQYF. As DNA, the CDR3 is TGTGCCATCAGTGAGGGAGCTAGCGGGACCGTTGTTGTCGAGCAGTACTTC.

The chain couples TRBV25-1 to TRBJ2-5, with TRBD2 as a possible D gene (6 bases). V lost 6 bases, J lost 1 base, and 9 bases lay in between. The CDR3 is 13 residues long. Germline assignment: CDR1 MGHDK and CDR2 SYGVNS. CDR3 in amino acids: CASRASVQETQYF. The CDR3, as DNA: TGTGCCAGCAGAGCTAGCGTCCAAGAGACCCAGTACTTC.

This clone came up a few times. The J gene is TRBJ2-7, the V gene TRBV7-9; a possible D gene is TRBD1 (6 bases). Germline values: CDR1 SEHNR, CDR2 FQNEAQ (reference sequence). The CDR3 sequence is 14 residues long. Trimming stripped 8 bases from V and 6 bases from J, with 20 bases between. As DNA, the CDR3 is TGTGCCAGCGGCAGGACAGAATTGGCAGGCGAGCAGTACTTC. This encodes CASGRTELAGEQYF.

The gene calls are TRBV30 and TRBJ2-7; 12 positions agree with TRBD1. Germline V gene data show CDR1 as GTSNPN and CDR2 as SVGIG (reference sequence). The CDR3 sequence is 15 residues long. Unmatched junction bases numbered 9, after V lost 5 bases and J lost 4 bases. The CDR3 bases are TGTGCCTGGTCGGGACAGGGGGCTACCAAGTACGAGCAGTACTTC. As protein: CAWSGQGATKYEQYF.

J is TRBJ2-3 and V is TRBV28; no reliable D call. In germline, CDR1 is MDHEN, CDR2 SYDVKM. The CDR3 is 12 amino acids. With 2 bases removed from V and 3 bases from J, the gap between germline ends came to 3 bases. Written as DNA, the CDR3 is TGTGCCAGCAGTTTAGAGACAGATACGCAGTATTTT. The encoded protein is CASSLETDTQYF.

J is TRBJ2-7 and V is TRBV4-2; D might be TRBD1 (5 bases). V was cut by 0 bases and J by 3 bases, with 12 bases left in between. CDR1 and CDR2 (germline): LGHNA, YNFKEQ. The CDR3 totals 15 residues. The CDR3 DNA is TGTGCCAGCAGCCAAGATGCAGGGTTGGGCTACGAGCAGTACTTC. Translated, it gives CASSQDAGLGYEQYF.

J is TRBJ1-3 and V is TRBV9, with TRBD1 identical over 8 bases. The germline gives CDR1 SGDLS, CDR2 YYNGEE. V lost 1 base, J lost 4 bases, and 10 bases stayed unmatched. CDR3 length equals 17 residues. The CDR3 here is CASSVQTGTGGGNTIYF. The DNA for the CDR3 is TGTGCCAGCAGCGTACAAACCGGGACAGGAGGGGGAAACACCATATATTTT. Full variable domain (missing parts from reference TRBV9 and TRBJ1-3): DSGVTQTPKHLITATGQRVTLRCSPRSGDLSVYWYQQSLDQGLQFLIQYYNGEERAKGNILERFSAQQFPDLHSELNLSSLELGDSALYFCASSVQTGTGGGNTIYFGEGSWLTVV.

The V call is TRBV6-5, the J call TRBJ1-6, with 7 bases identical to TRBD1. Germline CDR1 and CDR2: MNHEY and SVGAGI. There are 15 residues in the CDR3. V lost 2 bases to trimming and J lost 5 bases; unmatched junction nucleotides: 3. The CDR3 protein is CASSYGQANNSPLHF. Written as DNA, the CDR3 is TGTGCCAGCAGTTACGGACAGGCGAATAATTCACCCCTCCACTTT.

V and J are TRBV30 and TRBJ2-6; weak D call: TRBD1 (6 bases). This CDR3 contains 13 residues. Germline V lookup: CDR1 GTSNPN, CDR2 SVGIG (reference sequence). V lost 7 bases and J 4 bases, leaving 11 bases between the germline ends. The CDR3, as DNA: TGTGCCTCCGCAGGGGTCGGGGCCAACGTCCTGACTTTC. Its protein is CASAGVGANVLTF.

The genes are TRBV23-1 and TRBJ2-7; TRBD2 matches 9 bases. TRBV23-1 belongs to the ORF category, with a function that is uncertain. There are 16 residues in the CDR3. V was clipped by 0 bases and J by 2 bases; unmatched bases: 5. Here the CDR3 reads CASSQSASGVTYEQYF. CDR3 bases: TGCGCCAGCAGTCAATCCGCTAGCGGGGTAACCTACGAGCAGTACTTC.

This clone appeared a few times. This chain connects TRBV29-1 to TRBJ2-1; TRBD2 matches at 11 bases. V lost 7 bases and J lost 6; bases outside the gene matches: 14. This CDR3 has 16 amino acids. CDR1 is SQVTM, CDR2 ANQGSEA, per germline. The CDR3 here is CSGYRVSGGVRNEQFF. CDR3 DNA sequence: TGCAGCGGCTACAGGGTTAGCGGGGGGGTCCGCAATGAGCAGTTCTTC.

The chain links TRBV18 to TRBJ1-2, with TRBD1 as a possible D gene (6 bases). The germline gives CDR1 KGHSH, CDR2 LQKENI. The ends were cut back, 5 bases at V and 4 bases at J, with 14 bases in the middle. The CDR3 loop spans 14 amino acids. The CDR3 DNA is TGTGCCAGCTCAGCAACAGGGTCCAGCTATGGCTACACCTTC. This encodes CASSATGSSYGYTF.

The chain combines TRBV14 with TRBJ2-5; TRBD2 agrees at 10 bases. This CDR3 spans 16 amino acids. V dropped 8 bases and J dropped 4; count of bases not matched to a gene: 13. Germline values: CDR1 SGHDN, CDR2 FVKESK. The CDR3 spells CASRSSGGSRRETQYF. The CDR3 nucleotides read TGTGCCAGCCGCTCTAGCGGGGGCTCCCGGAGAGAGACCCAGTACTTC.

J is TRBJ2-1 and V is TRBV7-2; 11 bases agree with TRBD2. Germline CDR1 SGHTA, CDR2 FQGNSA. V lost 1 base to trimming and J lost 7 bases; unmatched junction nucleotides: 0. CDR3 length: 14 amino acids. The CDR3 reads CASSLGTSGNEQFF. For the CDR3, the DNA is TGTGCCAGCAGCTTAGGGACTAGCGGGAATGAGCAGTTCTTC.

The chain joins TRBV28 to TRBJ2-3; D may be TRBD1 (5 bases). This CDR3 comprises 12 residues. CDR1 is MDHEN and CDR2 is SYDVKM in the germline V gene. The V gene lost 8 bases and the J gene lost 6 bases, with 12 bases spanning the gap. The CDR3 bases are TGTGCCAGCTCCTCTCAGGGTGATACGCAGTATTTT. Residues: CASSSQGDTQYF.

This sequence joins TRBV6-6 and TRBJ1-5, with D hard to call. The V end was cut by 7 bases, the J end by 4 bases, with 11 bases between. CDR3 length: 13 amino acids. Per germline, CDR1 MNHNY and CDR2 SVGAGI (reference sequence). The CDR3 spells CASTLNWNQPQHF. DNA of the CDR3: TGTGCCAGCACCCTGAACTGGAATCAGCCCCAGCATTTT.

This clone has just a few counts. The rearrangement joins TRBV18 to TRBJ2-7; TRBD1 matches 9 bases. This CDR3 spans 16 amino acids. J was trimmed by 1 base and V by 0 bases; bases with no gene match: 4. The germline V gene has CDR1 KGHSH and CDR2 LQKENI. Here the CDR3 reads CASSPPGQGISYEQYF. CDR3 bases: TGTGCCAGCTCACCACCGGGACAGGGTATATCCTACGAGCAGTACTTC.

The chain recombines TRBV9 with TRBJ2-3, with 7 bases identical to TRBD1. Per germline, CDR1 SGDLS and CDR2 YYNGEE. The CDR3 is 18 residues long. V was pared by 4 bases and J by 0 bases, with 14 bases of the junction left unmatched. The CDR3: CASSPGTDQPGSTDTQYF. The CDR3, as DNA: TGTGCCAGCAGCCCAGGGACAGATCAACCAGGAAGCACAGATACGCAGTATTTT.